The 32 T cell receptor beta chains below come from one sample, sequenced in a study of OX40 agonist ivuxolimab in advanced cancers. The assay was immunoSEQ multiplex PCR, and TCRdb's table has in-frame clones only and misses some. The sample has about 62,000 clones, roughly nine tenths seen once; the top ten hold around 0.79%. The input for sequencing was CD4+ or CD8+ T cells sorted from blood, taken in a trial of the OX40 agonist ivuxolimab. These receptors all come from an adult with an advanced solid tumor such as melanoma, head and neck, liver or kidney cancer.

The V gene is TRBV7-9, the J gene TRBJ2-2, with 8 bases lining up with TRBD2. The CDR3 length is 16 residues. From germline, CDR1 is SEHNR and CDR2 FQNEAQ (reference sequence). Germline trimming cut 3 bases from V and 4 bases from J; bases unmatched to any gene: 7. The chain's CDR3 is CASSFLAGPTTGELFF. In DNA, the CDR3 is TGTGCCAGCAGCTTTTTAGCGGGACCTACCACCGGGGAGCTGTTTTTT.

This clone turned up a few times. The chain employs TRBV6-6 and TRBJ1-1; D is possibly TRBD1 (6 bases). V was clipped by 6 bases and J by 2 bases, with 13 bases between them. Looked up from germline, CDR1 is MNHNY and CDR2 is SVGAGI (reference sequence). CDR3 size: 14 residues. The CDR3: CASSEDRLNTEAFF. The CDR3 DNA sequence: TGTGCCAGCAGCGAAGACAGGCTCAACACTGAAGCTTTCTTT.

V is TRBV21-1 and J is TRBJ2-2. TRBV21-1 is listed as a pseudogene. The CDR3 has 13 amino acids. The CDR3, as DNA: TGTGCCAGCACAAGTCAGAGCACCGGGGAGCTGTTTTTT. It specifies CASTSQSTGELFF.

The CDR3 region has the DNA TGTGCCAGCAGCTTAGAAGGGACAGGGTCCTACGAGCAGTACTTC. It is translated as CASSLEGTGSYEQYF. The chain combines TRBV7-9 with TRBJ2-7; 9 nucleotides agree with TRBD1. The CDR3 loop spans 15 amino acids. The ends lost 1 base at V and 1 base at J; junction bases unmatched: 2. Germline values: CDR1 SEHNR, CDR2 FQNEAQ (reference sequence).

The V and J genes are TRBV6-5 and TRBJ2-1; 9 bases align to TRBD1. Germline loops: CDR1 MNHEY, CDR2 SVGAGI. CDR3 length equals 12 residues. Trimming removed 4 bases from V and 14 bases from J; junction bases left unmatched: 6. For the CDR3, the DNA is TGTGCCAGCAGTTTCAAAGGACAGGGGAAGTTCTTC. Its translation is CASSFKGQGKFF.

This rearrangement joins TRBV5-5 to TRBJ1-1; D perhaps matches TRBD1 (6 bases). CDR1 is SGHKS and CDR2 is YYEKEE in the germline V gene (reference sequence). This CDR3 has 13 amino acids. Trimming took off 4 bases at V and 6 bases at J, with 13 bases between the two ends. The chain's CDR3 is CASSPGGLAEAFF. CDR3 sequence (DNA): TGTGCCAGCAGCCCGGGGGGGCTTGCTGAAGCTTTCTTT.

CDR3 region: CASSYPIGDGNQPQHF. The CDR3 DNA reads TGTGCCAGCAGTTACCCCATCGGTGATGGCAATCAGCCCCAGCATTTT. This sequence joins TRBV6-6 and TRBJ1-5; D gene ambiguous. CDR1 is MNHNY and CDR2 is SVGAGI in the germline V gene (reference sequence). The CDR3 contains 16 residues. V lost 2 bases to trimming and J lost 2 bases, with 13 bases between them.

This clone was observed a few times. The chain recombines TRBV7-2 with TRBJ2-2; TRBD2 agrees at 7 bases. Germline CDR1 is SGHTA and CDR2 is FQGNSA. Trimming took 5 bases from V and 4 from J; bases not matched to a gene: 4. This CDR3 has 14 residues. DNA of the CDR3: TGTGCCAGCAGCACCAGACTAGCCACCGGGGAGCTGTTTTTT. Amino acid sequence: CASSTRLATGELFF.

The chain combines TRBV19 with TRBJ1-1; no firm D call. The CDR3 has 14 residues. Trimming cost V 9 bases and J 0 bases, with 14 bases left between them. Looked up from germline, CDR1 is LNHDA and CDR2 is SQIVND (reference sequence). CDR3 sequence (DNA): TGTGCCAGCCACCCGGGAGCGATGAACACTGAAGCTTTCTTT. Its protein product is CASHPGAMNTEAFF.

The V call is TRBV10-3, the J call TRBJ1-1, with no clear D. The CDR3 totals 13 residues. V was shortened by 4 bases and J by 2 bases, with 8 bases between the two germline ends. Per germline, CDR1 ENHRY and CDR2 SYGVKD. CDR3 region: CAISVGSNTEAFF. CDR3 coding DNA: TGTGCCATCAGTGTGGGCAGCAACACTGAAGCTTTCTTT.

For the CDR3, the DNA is TGTGCCAGCAGCTTAGCGACTAGCGGGACCTACAATGAGCAGTTCTTC. Its translation is CASSLATSGTYNEQFF. This chain uses TRBV11-3 with TRBJ2-1; 11 bases are a match to TRBD2. Germline CDR1 and CDR2: SGHNT and YENEEA. Germline trimming cut 1 base from V and 2 bases from J; bases unmatched to any gene: 1. CDR3 length equals 16 residues.

This clone was counted once. This chain uses TRBV28 with TRBJ1-5; D remains unclear. The V and J ends lost 4 bases and 4 bases respectively, with 11 bases between them. Germline loops: CDR1 MDHEN, CDR2 SYDVKM. This CDR3 is built from 14 residues. The CDR3 nucleotides are TGTGCCAGCAGTTCCCTACCGGGTAATCAGCCCCAGCATTTT. Amino acids: CASSSLPGNQPQHF. The variable domain in full, with the rest retrieved from reference TRBV28 and TRBJ1-5, is DVKVTQSSRYLVKRTGEKVFLECVQDMDHENMFWYRQDPGLGLRLIYFSYDVKMKEKGDIPEGYSVSREKKERFSLILESASTNQTSMYLCASSSLPGNQPQHFGDGTRLSIL.

The J gene is TRBJ2-1, the V gene TRBV28; 9 bases match TRBD1. Germline CDR1 is MDHEN and CDR2 is SYDVKM. J was trimmed by 3 bases and V by 6 bases; bases with no gene match: 9. The CDR3 contains 16 residues. The CDR3 spells CASSPNDRGNYNEQFF. The CDR3 DNA sequence: TGTGCCAGCAGCCCGAACGACAGGGGGAACTACAATGAGCAGTTCTTC.

As DNA, the CDR3 is TGTGCCATCGAGGACAGGAGTAATGAAAAACTGTTTTTT. This codes for CAIEDRSNEKLFF. The V call is TRBV6-1, the J call TRBJ1-4, with TRBD1 identical over 7 bases. CDR3 length: 13 residues. Germline V gene lookup returns CDR1 MNHNS and CDR2 SASEGT. J lost 4 bases, V lost 10 bases, and 6 bases had no gene match.

The J gene is TRBJ2-2, the V gene TRBV15; D is tentatively TRBD1 or TRBD2 (5 bases each). CDR1 LNHNV and CDR2 YYDKDF come from the germline V gene (reference sequence). This CDR3 has 13 amino acids. Trimming took off 7 bases at V and 7 bases at J, with 13 bases between the two ends. DNA of the CDR3: TGTGCCACCACGAGGGGTTTTGACGGGGAGCTGTTTTTT. Its translation is CATTRGFDGELFF.

This chain joins TRBV7-6 and TRBJ1-5; the match to TRBD1 covers 7 bases. The CDR3 is made up of 12 amino acids. The V gene's germline CDR1 is SGHVS and CDR2 FNYEAQ. The junction had 1 base not matched to a gene; V was cut back by 8 bases and J by 3 bases. The CDR3 spells CASGTDNQPQHF. The CDR3 DNA reads TGTGCCAGCGGGACAGACAATCAGCCCCAGCATTTT. The variable domain in full, with the rest retrieved from reference TRBV7-6 and TRBJ1-5, is GAGVSQSPRYKVTKRGQDVALRCDPISGHVSLYWYRQALGQGPEFLTYFNYEAQQDKSGLPNDRFSAERPEGSISTLTIQRTEQRDSAMYRCASGTDNQPQHFGDGTRLSIL.

The chain couples TRBV5-1 to TRBJ2-5; 8 bases map to TRBD2. Trimming at V came to 0 bases and at J to 5 bases, leaving 9 bases not matched to a gene. There are 16 residues in the CDR3. From germline, CDR1 is SGHRS and CDR2 YFSETQ. The CDR3 region is CASSLAPSGGGETQYF. The DNA for the CDR3 is TGCGCCAGCAGCTTGGCTCCCTCGGGAGGGGGGGAGACCCAGTACTTC.

The DNA for the CDR3 is TGCGCCAGCAGCCAAGATCGTGGCATGTGGGGCAATCAGCCCCAGCATTTT. As protein: CASSQDRGMWGNQPQHF. The gene calls are TRBV4-1 and TRBJ1-5; no reliable D call. Trimming stripped 0 bases from V and 2 bases from J, with 14 bases between. The V gene's germline CDR1 is MGHRA and CDR2 YSYEKL. The CDR3 loop spans 17 amino acids.

V gene TRBV27 combines with J gene TRBJ2-3; tentative D call: TRBD2 (5 bases). The germline V gene has CDR1 MNHEY and CDR2 SMNVEV (reference sequence). Trimming took off 10 bases at V and 11 bases at J, with 13 bases between the two ends. The CDR3 is made up of 10 amino acids. CDR3 nucleotide sequence: TGTGCCATCGCCCCTCGGGGGCAGTATTTT. This translates into CAIAPRGQYF.

This clone appeared a single time. V gene TRBV30 combines with J gene TRBJ2-5; TRBD1 is a possible D gene (6 bases). The V gene lost 3 bases and the J gene lost 4 bases, with 15 bases spanning the gap. Germline values: CDR1 GTSNPN, CDR2 SVGIG (reference sequence). The CDR3 loop spans 14 amino acids. The CDR3 reads CAWSKGQLGETQYF. The CDR3 nucleotides read TGTGCCTGGAGCAAAGGACAGCTTGGAGAGACCCAGTACTTC.

The chain has TRBV5-1 and TRBJ2-2; TRBD2 matches 7 bases. With V trimmed by 3 bases and J by 4 bases, 9 bases remained unmatched. The CDR3 is made up of 16 amino acids. CDR1 SGHRS and CDR2 YFSETQ come from the germline V gene. CDR3 sequence reads: CASSSGAGSGTGELFF. For the CDR3, the DNA is TGCGCCAGCAGCTCAGGAGCGGGAAGTGGCACCGGGGAGCTGTTTTTT.

This chain connects TRBV9 to TRBJ2-4, with D possibly matching TRBD1 (5 bases). The ends were cut back, 0 bases at V and 3 bases at J, with 22 bases in the middle. CDR3 length equals 19 residues. Germline CDR1 SGDLS, CDR2 YYNGEE. This CDR3 is CASSVGARVSGIDKNIQYF. The CDR3 nucleotides read TGTGCCAGCAGCGTAGGCGCCAGGGTGAGTGGGATAGACAAAAACATTCAGTACTTC.

This chain uses TRBV5-1 with TRBJ1-1, with a weak D call TRBD1 (6 bases). The CDR3 runs 15 residues. Trimming shortened V by 4 bases and J by 5 bases, and 18 bases separated the two germline ends. CDR1 and CDR2 (germline): SGHRS, YFSETQ. CDR3 sequence reads: CASSLFTGAGTEAFF. In DNA, the CDR3 is TGCGCCAGCAGCCTGTTTACGGGGGCTGGTACTGAAGCTTTCTTT.

This chain links TRBV6-6 with TRBJ2-7, with 7 bases identical to TRBD2. Germline V CDR1 and CDR2: MNHNY, SVGAGI (reference sequence). CDR3 length: 14 amino acids. Trimming took 11 bases from V and 4 from J; bases not matched to a gene: 14. DNA of the CDR3: TGTGCCTGTAACAGAGGGACTACCCCTTACGAGCAGTACTTC. Amino acid sequence: CACNRGTTPYEQYF.

The chain carries TRBV2 and TRBJ2-1, with D possibly matching TRBD2 (6 bases). This CDR3 comprises 14 residues. Germline loops: CDR1 SNHLY, CDR2 FYNNEI. V dropped 2 bases and J dropped 9 bases, with 14 bases sitting between them. The DNA for the CDR3 is TGTGCCAGCAGTGAACCCAGGGACTTAGGTGAGCAGTTCTTC. This gives the protein CASSEPRDLGEQFF.

V gene TRBV7-3 combines with J gene TRBJ2-3; 11 nucleotides agree with TRBD2. V was clipped by 4 bases and J by 4 bases; unmatched bases: 4. Per the germline V gene, CDR1 is SGHTA and CDR2 is FQGTGA. The CDR3 covers 15 residues. This chain's CDR3 is CASSSGLAGPDTQYF. The CDR3 nucleotides are TGTGCCAGCAGCTCCGGACTAGCGGGCCCAGATACGCAGTATTTT.

J is TRBJ1-3 and V is TRBV6-7, with D perhaps TRBD1 (5 bases). TRBV6-7 is labeled an ORF, and its function is uncertain. The CDR3 contains 17 residues. V was cut by 4 bases and J by 0 bases, with 16 bases left in between. Here the CDR3 DNA reads TGTGCCAGCAGTTCAGCCCTCGGGGCAGACTCTGGAAACACCATATATTTT. This sequence encodes CASSSALGADSGNTIYF.

This chain connects TRBV5-6 to TRBJ1-1; 9 nucleotides agree with TRBD1. The CDR3 consists of 16 residues. V gave up 2 bases and J gave up 3 bases; unmatched junction bases: 8. Germline V CDR1 and CDR2: SGHDT, YYEEEE. The CDR3 DNA reads as TGTGCCAGCAGCTTTAAACTGACAGGGGGAGACACTGAAGCTTTCTTT. The encoded protein is CASSFKLTGGDTEAFF.

This clone occurred a few times. CDR3 sequence (DNA): TGTGCCAGTAGTAAGGGACAGGTGGGGGCCGACAAAAACATTCAGTACTTC. Protein sequence: CASSKGQVGADKNIQYF. The chain employs TRBV19 and TRBJ2-4; 8 nucleotides agree with TRBD1. V gave up 4 bases and J gave up 3 bases; unmatched junction bases: 11. Germline-derived CDR1 and CDR2 are LNHDA and SQIVND (reference sequence). The CDR3 length is 17 residues. The full variable domain, with the rest looked up from reference TRBV19 and TRBJ2-4, is DGGITQSPKYLFRKEGQNVTLSCEQNLNHDAMYWYRQDPGQGLRLIYYSQIVNDFQKGDIAEGYSVSREKKESFPLTVTSAQKNPTAFYLCASSKGQVGADKNIQYFGAGTRLSVL.

In its sample, this clone was seen once. The chain carries TRBV25-1 and TRBJ2-1; 8 bases agree with TRBD1. With 3 bases clipped from V and 2 bases from J, the junction kept 3 bases outside the gene matches. The CDR3 loop spans 15 amino acids. The V gene's germline CDR1 is MGHDK and CDR2 SYGVNS. The CDR3 DNA follows: TGTGCCAGCAGTGAGGGGACAGGCACCTACAATGAGCAGTTCTTC. The encoded protein is CASSEGTGTYNEQFF.

The chain recombines TRBV10-3 with TRBJ2-1; possible D gene TRBD1, 8 bases. Trimming removed 6 bases at V and 7 bases at J, with 16 bases between. Germline CDR1 ENHRY, CDR2 SYGVKD. The CDR3 contains 14 residues. The CDR3 sequence is CAISQKQGGNEQFF. In nucleotides, the CDR3 is TGTGCCATCAGCCAAAAACAGGGGGGGAATGAGCAGTTCTTC.

J is TRBJ1-2 and V is TRBV6-1, with 10 bases matching TRBD1. Per germline, CDR1 MNHNS and CDR2 SASEGT. The CDR3 consists of 15 residues. After removal of 5 bases from V and 8 bases from J, the junction contained 11 bases not matched to a gene. In DNA form, the CDR3 reads TGTGCCAGCAGTAGGGGCGGGACAGGGGCTAAGGGCTACACCTTC. Its translation is CASSRGGTGAKGYTF.